This entry is about one TCR beta chain. There is no known antigen for this receptor. There are no base qualities to consult, and no much larger clone falls within one base. This sample's treatment or condition label indicates: oral pan-JAK inhibitor, 5-10 mg twice daily. Lesional scalp punch biopsies and peripheral blood were collected from alopecia areata patients. PBMCs were isolated by density centrifugation and stained for CD3, CD4 and CD8, and CD4+ and CD8+ T cells were sorted on a FACSAria. The data are from a study of CD8+ T cells in alopecia areata (dated by TCRdb to the late 2010s). Context from the whole study: Treated patients were enrolled in an open-label pilot trial of oral tofacitinib, 5 to 10 mg twice daily, for moderate-to-severe alopecia areata. Patients stayed on tofacitinib for 6 to 18 months and then had 6 months of follow-up off drug so that delayed response and recurrence could be assessed. Disease severity in treated patients was measured with the SALT score, which quantifies the percentage of affected scalp surface area. High-throughput TCRbeta sequencing was used to examine T cell clonal expansion in alopecia areata in both the C3H/HeJ mouse model and human patients. On the human side, TCRbeta sequencing was run on scalp tissue and on sorted CD4+ and CD8+ peripheral blood T cells from healthy controls and from alopecia areata patients with either patchy or totalis/universalis disease. Patients on tofacitinib were biopsied at baseline and after 4 and 24 weeks of treatment, and several of the patients also had a later scalp biopsy. Clonality in the scalp was compared among normal scalp (n=4), patchy alopecia areata scalp (n=8), and alopecia totalis/universalis scalp (n=8). RNA was extracted with the PAXgene miRNA kit for fixed scalp, the miRNeasy kit for PBMCs, and the RNeasy kit for mouse skin. immunoSEQ multiplex PCR using 35 Vbeta forward primers and 13 Jbeta reverse primers was used to amplify TCRbeta CDR3 regions. Findings and caveats that apply to the study as a whole: Compared with mice, TCR sequences shared between patients were less clear, possibly partly because of HLA diversity across the patient population. With tofacitinib, both scalp clonality and the number of expanded CD8+ clones among the top 100 scalp clones went down significantly. Because the treated cohort was small and had only one nonresponder, larger studies are needed to examine links between baseline CD8+ expansion and response. Lesional scalp, especially in alopecia totalis/universalis, showed higher clonality and more expanded CD8+ clones than normal scalp, suggesting antigenic drive. Many expanded lesional clones persisted in scalp and blood during tofacitinib treatment, which may partly explain relapse after stopping treatment. Unlike mouse skin, which is dominated by gammadelta T cells, normal human skin has resident alphabeta T cells that are also sequenced, and this complicates analysis of the scalp TCR repertoire.

V is reduced by 5 bases and J by 4 bases, leaving a spacing of 11 bases between them. The germline V gene sets CDR1 to SGHVS and CDR2 to FQNEAQ. Spanning cysteine to phenylalanine, the CDR3 consists of 13 amino acids. Kept here is only the CDR3 DNA, which spans 39 bases and is read in frame from base 1. The library was built by means of the immunoSEQ multiplex PCR assay. RNA was extracted from all samples and reverse transcribed into cDNA, which served as template for TCR sequencing. SuperScript III was used for first-strand cDNA synthesis, primed with a 2:1 mix of oligo-dT and random hexamers. A synthetic immune receptor repertoire was used to gauge amplification bias, and whatever bias remained was removed computationally. The published analysis was carried out like this. Raw reads were preprocessed for error removal, and CDR3 was defined according to IMGT conventions as running from the conserved cysteine to phenylalanine. Clonality was calculated as 1 minus Shannon entropy normalized by log2 of the number of productive unique TCRs. Whether each scalp clone was CD4 or CD8 was inferred by checking scalp TCRbeta sequences against the CD4 and CD8 repertoires from sorted blood. TCRdb obtained this table from immuneACCESS and retained in-frame rearrangements with V and J assigned. These tables miss some clones; where compared with another copy, unresolved V genes account for less than half of the shortfall, and the remainder is unexplained. From that table come the V and J calls and clone size; the DNA was used to work out D and trimming. The sample includes more than 90,000 clones, with 55% to 70% observed a single time. The top ten constitute 16% of the sample.

The rearrangement combines TRBV7-8 with TRBJ1-2; the D region possibly corresponds to TRBD1 (6 bases align). The source is a human donor with alopecia areata. Source: CD8+ T cells sorted from blood, taken between weeks 55 and 65, from a patient treated with tofacitinib. For the CDR3, the sequence is CASSVGTSYGYTF. In nucleotide form, the sequence is TGTGCCAGCAGCGTCGGGACAAGCTATGGCTACACCTTC.